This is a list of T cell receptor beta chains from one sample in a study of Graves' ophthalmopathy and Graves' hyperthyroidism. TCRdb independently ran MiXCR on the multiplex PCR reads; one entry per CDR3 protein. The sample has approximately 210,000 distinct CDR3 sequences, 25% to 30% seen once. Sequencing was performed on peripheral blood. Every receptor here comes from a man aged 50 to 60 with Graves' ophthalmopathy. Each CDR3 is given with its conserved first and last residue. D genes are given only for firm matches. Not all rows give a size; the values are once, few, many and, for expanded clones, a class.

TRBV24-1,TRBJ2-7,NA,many,TGTGCCACCAGTACGGGTCACGAGCAGTACTTC,CATSTGHEQYF
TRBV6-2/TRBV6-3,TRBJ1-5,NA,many,TGTGCCAGCAGTTACCCCGCTCAGCCCCAGCATTTT,CASSYPAQPQHF
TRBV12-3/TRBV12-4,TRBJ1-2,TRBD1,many,TGTGCCAGCGCATTGGGACAGAACTATGGCTACACCTTC,CASALGQNYGYTF
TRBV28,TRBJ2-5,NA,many,TGTGCCAGCAGTCACCACAGGGATTTGAAAGAGACCCAGTACTTC,CASSHHRDLKETQYF
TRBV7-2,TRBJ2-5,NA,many,TGTGCCAGCAGCTGGGGCCAAGAGACCCAGTACTTC,CASSWGQETQYF
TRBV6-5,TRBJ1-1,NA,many,TGTGCCAGCAGTTACGCGAACACTGAAGCTTTCTTT,CASSYANTEAFF
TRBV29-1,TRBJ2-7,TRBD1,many,TGCAGCGTTGAGACCGGGACAGGGACCTACGAGCGGTACTTC,CSVETGTGTYERYF
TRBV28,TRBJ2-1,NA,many,TGTGCCAGCAGTTCGACTGCATACAATGAGCAGTTCTTC,CASSSTAYNEQFF
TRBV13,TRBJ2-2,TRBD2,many,TGTGCCAGCAGCCCTTACCGAACTAGCGGGAGTGGCACCGGGGAGCTGTTTTTT,CASSPYRTSGSGTGELFF
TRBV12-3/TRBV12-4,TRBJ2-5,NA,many,TGTGCCAGCAGTAAGATGGGGGGCAACCGGGAGACCCAGTACTTC,CASSKMGGNRETQYF
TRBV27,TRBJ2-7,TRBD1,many,TGTGCCAGCAGTTCCGGACAGGGGGAGTACGAGCAGTACTTC,CASSSGQGEYEQYF
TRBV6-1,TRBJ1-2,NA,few,TGTGCCAGCAGACGGACAGCGAGAGCTAACTATGGCTACACCTTC,CASRRTARANYGYTF
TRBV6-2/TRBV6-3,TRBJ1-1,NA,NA,TGTGCCAGCAGTTACTCGGCGCGGTCAGCTGAAGCTTTCTTT,CASSYSARSAEAFF
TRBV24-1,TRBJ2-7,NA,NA,TGTGCCACCAGTGATTTTTGGGGCCACGAGCAGTACTTC,CATSDFWGHEQYF